What follows is one T cell receptor (beta chain) and its context. Antigen specificity is unknown. The CDR3 extends over 13 amino acids. Germline V CDR1 and CDR2: SGHVS, FQNEAQ. J gave up 4 bases and V 5 bases, and 4 bases lay outside the gene matches. The entry originates in a study of T cell responses to AZD1222 COVID-19 vaccine. Study-wide points: Without day 14 samples, only post-peak T cell repertoires were studied. Variant regions that are unmutated are reportedly the target of nearly half of spike-specific TCRs. Along spike, vaccine-associated CD4 TCRs were found throughout, with dominance at 160-218 and 743-854.

TCRdb's table, derived via immunoSEQ multiplex PCR, lists solely in-frame clones and lacks some. The sample shows fewer than 200,000 clones, around 90% of them seen only once. The sequence was collected from an adult who received the AZD1222 COVID-19 vaccine. The genes are TRBV7-8 and TRBJ1-1, with 7 bases that match TRBD1. Material: peripheral blood, obtained 28 days after the second AZD1222 dose. The CDR3 DNA sequence: TGTGCCAGCAGCGCCAGGGGGTCCACTGAAGCTTTCTTT. Translation: CASSARGSTEAFF.